This is a list of T cell receptor beta chains from one sample in a study of T cells in Graves' hyperthyroidism and ophthalmopathy. MiXCR, run by TCRdb on the multiplex PCR reads, gives a single entry per CDR3 protein. Among hundreds of thousands of distinct CDR3 sequences, about 45% were seen once, and the ten largest hold roughly 7.2%. The sequenced sample consisted of peripheral blood or thyroid tissue (not recorded which). The receptors shown here come from an adult man with Graves' disease, either hyperthyroidism or ophthalmopathy (not recorded which). Both conserved end residues are part of each CDR3. The order of the fields is V gene, clone size, CDR3 length, CDR3 protein. The size field is filled for only some rows; it gives once, few, many or a size class.

TRBV7-2	many	13	CASSLLTSQPQHF
TRBV15	.	14	CATSSPQGAGELFF
TRBV7-9	many	13	CASSLGYNQPQHF
TRBV6-5	.	15	CASSPDLYSNQPQHF
TRBV2	few	13	CASSYAGAEGYTF
TRBV7-6	once	14	CASSPRTSSYGQYF
TRBV7-8	many	14	CASSLGVSQETQYF
TRBV7-9	few	15	CASSQGPRGSYEQYF
TRBV29-1	.	12	CSVSRTGGGYTF
TRBV2	few	15	CASSESDRSVQPQHF
TRBV24-1	.	15	CATSAYRLSNQPQHF
TRBV6-2/TRBV6-3	.	15	CASSYLGGGGGALHF
TRBV7-6	few	17	CASSPRDRVGSDEKLFF
TRBV6-1	many	14	CASSGQGRGETQYF
TRBV10-3	.	13	CAITGQLIYGYTF
TRBV2	.	14	CASSPRTWPDGYTF
TRBV7-8	many	14	CASSLEHMNTEAFF
TRBV15	few	15	CATLSYSGTNEKLFF
TRBV5-8	many	15	CASSLTHRGPKTQYF
TRBV20-1	.	16	CSARDSAPRGQGTQYF
TRBV7-2	.	16	CASSLVGGTSNQPQHF
TRBV29-1	.	10	CSVAGVGAFF
TRBV10-3	.	13	CAISETVGQPQYF
TRBV3-1	.	14	CASSPLGQGDEAFF
TRBV2	.	15	CASSQSGTGHYGYTF
TRBV11-2	.	17	CASSLTRDKKTNTEAFF
TRBV10-1	.	13	CAGSGLMNTEAFF
TRBV7-9	few	16	CASSRTVDREDEKLFF
TRBV13	few	13	CASGVGLNTEAFF
TRBV7-3	few	15	CASSPYRDSFYEQYF
TRBV5-1	.	13	CASSSTGNAEAFF
TRBV7-8	many	14	CASSDQTGDTEAFF
TRBV6-5	few	14	CASSPSSTYQPQHF
TRBV2	.	17	CASSERGRTSSGNTIYF
TRBV20-1	.	19	CSARDWRTSGRANTGELFF
TRBV7-6	.	17	CASSPGQGVSYNSPLHF
TRBV20-1	.	14	CSVKPGTPSWGYTF
TRBV2	.	12	CASRGTDYEQYF
TRBV6-1	.	13	CASSVAVTYEQYF
TRBV9	many	16	CASSPTSGTYNSPLHF
TRBV29-1	.	13	CSGKPGQGSEAFF
TRBV6-5	few	16	CASSDWGRASSYEQYF
TRBV13	.	15	CASSEFTRAGGTQYF
TRBV2	.	11	CASSEYGELFF
TRBV19	.	12	CASLGRGYEQYF
TRBV29-1	many	13	CSVTPTGDYGYTF
TRBV5-1	.	18	CASSLGLAGALLQETQYF
TRBV10-2	.	17	CASSESNVGGSNTEAFF
TRBV19	.	15	CASRSRGRDNQPQHF
TRBV24-1	many	15	CATSDTDGSNQPQHF
TRBV2	few	15	CASSHARDSNQPQHF
TRBV20-1	.	14	CSASLSVINQPQHF
TRBV24-1	many	14	CATSDPDFTGELFF
TRBV2	once	14	CASSLTPGHYEQYF
TRBV19	.	14	CASSPTGTIDGYTF
TRBV7-2	.	16	CASSSETVNSGNTIYF
TRBV2	.	15	CVSSPRDRRGTEAFF
TRBV14	.	15	CASSQALAVGTEAFF